The sequence of this TCR beta chain was determined in a study of blood T cell repertoires in COVID-19. For the study at large: Both acute and convalescent COVID-19 samples were obtained from the United States, Italy and Spain.

The CDR3 spans 14 residues. J lost 5 bases, V lost 4 bases, and 6 bases had no gene match. Germline CDR1 reads LNHDA; CDR2 reads SQIVND (reference sequence). In the original processing: Scientists estimated how many nucleated cells there were by amplifying reference gene primers. Method: immunoSEQ multiplex PCR; TCRdb's copy keeps in-frame clones and lacks some. The V and J calls and clone size were taken over from that table, and D and trimming were inferred from the DNA. The repertoire holds about 120,000 clones, around nine tenths seen once, with roughly 4.9% in the top ten. This TCR derives from a human donor in a cohort sampled during active COVID-19. The sample consisted of peripheral blood. V is TRBV19 and J is TRBJ2-3, with 7 positions matching TRBD1. CDR3 loop: CASSTATGLDTQYF. The CDR3 DNA is TGTGCCAGTAGTACAGCGACAGGGCTAGATACGCAGTATTTT. The whole variable domain, filled in from reference TRBV19 and TRBJ2-3, reads DGGITQSPKYLFRKEGQNVTLSCEQNLNHDAMYWYRQDPGQGLRLIYYSQIVNDFQKGDIAEGYSVSREKKESFPLTVTSAQKNPTAFYLCASSTATGLDTQYFGPGTRLTVL.